Sequencing of this T cell receptor (beta chain) was carried out in a study of CD8 T cells in ankylosing spondylitis. Study results and caveats: Ankylosing spondylitis blood seemed to carry a telltale TCR beta motif made of roughly eight highly homologous variants. Clones that were linked to disease were CD8+ and were relatively rare in peripheral blood.

TCRdb re-called the 5' RACE reads through MiXCR, storing one row per CDR3 protein. The repertoire has a few hundred thousand distinct CDR3 sequences, roughly 10% of them found once; the top ten carry 5.5% to 8%. This clonotype was detected only a few times. Its antigen remains unidentified. The TCR was taken from a male donor with ankylosing spondylitis or in good health (not recorded which). Sequencing was carried out using blood, either unsorted or a sorted T cell fraction (not recorded which).

CDR3 residues: CASSIDLPGRAFF. The CDR3 coding sequence is TGTGCCAGTAGTATAGATCTTCCGGGGCGGGCTTTCTTT. The chain uses TRBV19 and TRBJ1-1; weak D call: TRBD1 (5 bases). The V end was cut by 0 bases, the J end by 11 bases, with 13 bases between. This CDR3 is 13 amino acids long. Germline values: CDR1 LNHDA, CDR2 SQIVND (reference sequence).